This T cell receptor (beta chain) comes out of a study of T cell responses to AZD1222 COVID-19 vaccine. Study-level findings and limits: All repertoire sampling was performed exclusively after the peak T cell response.

Notes on this clone: Its specificity is not known.

Using immunoSEQ multiplex PCR, the repertoire was profiled, and TCRdb retains in-frame clones only, with some absent. The profile shows approximately 140,000 clones, roughly 94% of them singletons. This CDR3 has 15 residues. The trim removed 4 bases at V and 4 bases at J, leaving 9 bases unmatched. Germline CDR1 reads SGHNT; CDR2 reads YYREEE (reference sequence). The receptor's source is an adult in good health. The chain recombines TRBV5-4 with TRBJ1-2; TRBD1 agrees at 8 bases. The specimen comprised peripheral blood, sampled on day 0 of AZD1222 vaccination. CDR3 in amino acids: CASSLGDRGRYGYTF. The CDR3 nucleotides are TGTGCCAGCAGCCTTGGCGACAGGGGTCGCTATGGCTACACCTTC.